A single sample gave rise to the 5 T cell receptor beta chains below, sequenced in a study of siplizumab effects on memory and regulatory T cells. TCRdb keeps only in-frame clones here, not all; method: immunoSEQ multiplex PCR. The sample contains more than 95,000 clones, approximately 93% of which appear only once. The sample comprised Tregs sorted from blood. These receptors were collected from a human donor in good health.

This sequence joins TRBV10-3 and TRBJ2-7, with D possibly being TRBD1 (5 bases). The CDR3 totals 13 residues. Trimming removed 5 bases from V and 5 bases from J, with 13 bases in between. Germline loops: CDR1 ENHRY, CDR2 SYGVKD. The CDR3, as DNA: TGTGCCATCAGTCGTCAGGGTTCCAACGAGCAGTACTTC. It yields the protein CAISRQGSNEQYF.

The CDR3: CASSRGGANTEAFF. The CDR3 coding sequence is TGTGCCAGCAGTCGCGGGGGGGCGAACACTGAAGCTTTCTTT. The rearrangement uses TRBV2 and TRBJ1-1; the D gene is possibly TRBD1 (6 bases). From germline, CDR1 is SNHLY and CDR2 FYNNEI. The V end lost 5 bases, the J end lost 1 base, and 11 bases lay between the germline ends. The CDR3 extends over 14 amino acids.

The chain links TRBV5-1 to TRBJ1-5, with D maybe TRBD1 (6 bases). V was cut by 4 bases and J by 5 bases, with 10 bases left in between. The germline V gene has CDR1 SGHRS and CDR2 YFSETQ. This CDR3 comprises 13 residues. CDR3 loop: CASSTDRDQPQHF. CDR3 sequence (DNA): TGCGCCAGCAGCACGGACAGAGATCAGCCCCAGCATTTT.

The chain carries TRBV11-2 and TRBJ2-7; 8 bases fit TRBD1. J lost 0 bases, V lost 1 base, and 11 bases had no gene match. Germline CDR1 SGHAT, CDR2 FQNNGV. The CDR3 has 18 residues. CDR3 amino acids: CASSLAPDRVVSSYEQYF. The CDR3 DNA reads TGTGCCAGCAGCTTAGCCCCGGACAGGGTGGTTAGCTCCTACGAGCAGTACTTC.

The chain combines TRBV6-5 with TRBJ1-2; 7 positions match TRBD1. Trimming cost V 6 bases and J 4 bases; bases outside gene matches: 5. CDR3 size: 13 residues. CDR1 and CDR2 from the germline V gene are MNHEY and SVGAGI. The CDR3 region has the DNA TGTGCCAGCAGACGGGACAGACTCTATGGCTACACCTTC. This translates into CASRRDRLYGYTF.